Presented here are 21 T cell receptor beta chains from one specimen sequenced in a study of tumor-infiltrating lymphocytes in glioblastoma multiforme. Three nested ARM-PCR rounds with V-beta and C-beta primers built TCRB libraries. In TCRdb, the multiplex PCR reads were re-called with MiXCR into one record per CDR3 protein. The sample includes 25,000 to 35,000 distinct CDR3 sequences, 61% of them seen just once. The sample taken for sequencing was brain tumor tissue. The receptors derive from a male donor with glioblastoma.

The genes are TRBV20-1 and TRBJ2-1; D gene uncertain. V was shortened by 6 bases and J by 16 bases, with 28 bases between the two germline ends. Germline CDR1 reads DFQATT; CDR2 reads SNEGSKA (reference sequence). CDR3 length equals 14 residues. The CDR3 DNA follows: TGCAGTGCCGACTCCCGCCAAACCTACAATAAGCCTTTCTTC. Translating it yields CSADSRQTYNKPFF.

This clonotype occurred many times. This chain links TRBV4-1 with TRBJ1-2, with TRBD1 as a possible D gene (5 bases). V was cut by 0 bases and J by 4 bases, with 15 bases left in between. The CDR3 consists of 16 residues. Germline CDR1 and CDR2: MGHRA and YSYEKL. DNA for the CDR3: TGCGCCAGCAGCCAAGAGGGGGACGGGACGGTCTATGGCTACACCTTC. Translated, it gives CASSQEGDGTVYGYTF.

The sample holds many counts of this clonotype. The genes are TRBV20-1 and TRBJ2-3; 12 bases line up with TRBD2. J lost 7 bases, V lost 6 bases, and 8 bases had no gene match. CDR3 length: 14 amino acids. The germline V gene has CDR1 DFQATT and CDR2 SNEGSKA (reference sequence). The CDR3 reads CSAKGLAGSYTQYF. The CDR3 DNA reads TGCAGTGCAAAGGGACTAGCGGGCTCATATACGCAGTATTTT.

This clonotype was counted many times. This could be a read error, since a much larger clone is one nucleotide away. V gene TRBV20-1 combines with J gene TRBJ2-1; D ambiguous. V gave up 4 bases and J gave up 4 bases, with 11 bases separating them. Germline CDR1 reads DFQATT; CDR2 reads SNEGSKA (reference sequence). The CDR3 contains 13 residues. The CDR3 loop is CSAIERSYNEQFF. In nucleotides, the CDR3 is TGCAGTGCTATCGAGAGAAGTTACAATGAGCAGTTCTTC.

The V call is TRBV5-4, the J call TRBJ2-7; 9 bases align to TRBD1. Trimming cost V 4 bases and J 5 bases; bases outside gene matches: 10. The CDR3 length is 15 residues. The V gene's germline CDR1 is SGHNT and CDR2 YYREEE (reference sequence). The chain's CDR3 is CASSGGQGFVNEQYF. Written as DNA, the CDR3 is TGTGCCAGCAGCGGAGGACAGGGGTTTGTCAACGAGCAGTACTTC.

On this clonotype: One end of the junction varies from germline; a read error may be responsible. V is TRBV11-3 and J is TRBJ2-4; 7 bases line up with TRBD1. The CDR3 has 16 residues. Germline CDR1 reads SGHNT; CDR2 reads YENEEA. CDR3 DNA: TGTGCCAGCAGCCCCCGACAGGGTCCGGCCAAAAACGTTCAGTACTTC. This encodes CASSPRQGPAKNVQYF.

This clonotype was recorded a few times. Lacking the conserved final phenylalanine or tryptophan, this CDR3 likely reflects a read error. The chain couples TRBV29-1 to TRBJ1-2; the D is unclear. Germline V gives CDR1 SQVTM, CDR2 ANQGSEA. Trimming pared 6 bases from V and 3 bases from J, leaving 14 bases between. This CDR3 spans 13 amino acids. CDR3 protein: CSVDLKDDYGYTL. The CDR3 nucleotides read TGCAGCGTCGATCTTAAGGACGACTATGGCTACACCCTC.

Regarding this clonotype: One end of the junction fails to match germline, which may point to a read error. The chain is built from TRBV5-6 and TRBJ2-2; TRBD1 is a possible D gene (5 bases). CDR1 and CDR2 (germline): SGHDT, YYEEEE. The CDR3 has 13 residues. The CDR3 coding sequence is TGTGCCATCAGCTTGGACACCCACGGTGAGCTGTTTTTT. This encodes CAISLDTHGELFF. Full variable domain (rest looked up from reference TRBV5-6 and TRBJ2-2): DAGVTQSPTHLIKTRGQQVTLRCSPKSGHDTVSWYQQALGQGPQFIFQYYEEEERQRGNFPDRFSGHQFPNYSSELNVNALLLGDSALYLCAISLDTHGELFFGEGSRLTVL.

This clonotype has a count of ten or more. J is TRBJ2-7 and V is TRBV13; the match to TRBD1 covers 7 bases. The CDR3 length is 13 residues. Germline V gene data show CDR1 as PRHDT and CDR2 as FYEKMQ (reference sequence). V was clipped by 2 bases and J by 7 bases; unmatched bases: 5. The CDR3 protein is CASSLRDSLEQYF. The CDR3 region has the DNA TGTGCCAGCAGCTTACGGGACAGCTTAGAGCAGTACTTC.

Points on this clonotype: A much larger clone differs from this one at a single base, so this may be a read error. The genes are TRBV7-9 and TRBJ2-2, with 9 positions matching TRBD1. Germline V gene sequence: CDR1 SEHNR, CDR2 FQNEAQ (reference sequence). The CDR3 is made up of 15 amino acids. CDR3 region: CASTLGQGNIGELFF. The CDR3 coding sequence is TGTGCCAGCACCCTCGGACAGGGGAACATCGGGGAGCTGTTTTTT.

As for this clonotype: One junction end disagrees with the germline gene, perhaps due to a read error. The genes are TRBV11-2 and TRBJ1-2, with 7 bases fitting TRBD1. This CDR3 has 15 residues. Germline CDR1 is SGHAT and CDR2 is FQNNGV. The CDR3 is CASSSYRQGDCGYIF. The CDR3 nucleotides are TGTGCCAGCAGCTCCTATAGACAGGGTGACTGTGGCTACATCTTC.

This clonotype was seen just once. Without the conserved terminal phenylalanine or tryptophan, this CDR3 likely stems from a read error. The gene calls are TRBV28 and TRBJ1-2, with a weak D call TRBD1 (5 bases). Germline V gene data show CDR1 as MDHEN and CDR2 as SYDVKM. CDR3 length: 13 amino acids. The CDR3 DNA reads TGTGCCGGCAGTTCCGGGGGTCTCTATGGCTACACCTTA. Its protein is CAGSSGGLYGYTL.

Of note for this clonotype: An end of the junction does not agree with germline; a read error may underlie this. The J gene is TRBJ1-3, the V gene TRBV6-1, with a tentative D call TRBD1 (5 bases). CDR3 size: 17 residues. Germline CDR1 MNHNS, CDR2 SASEGT. CDR3 sequence (DNA): TGTGCCAGCAGTGAAATGGGACTTTCGAGCTCTGGAAACATCATATATTTT. This codes for CASSEMGLSSSGNIIYF.

In the case of this clonotype: A much larger clonotype is one base distant, so this may be a read error. This chain uses TRBV7-9 with TRBJ2-7; D may be TRBD1 or TRBD2 (6 bases each). This CDR3 region has 17 residues. Germline assignment: CDR1 SEHNR and CDR2 FQNEAQ (reference sequence). This CDR3 reads CVSSPTSGGTKSYEQYF. The DNA for the CDR3 is TGTGTCAGCAGCCCTACCTCAGGAGGGACAAAGTCCTACGAGCAGTACTTC.

This clonotype was recorded many times. CDR3 sequence (DNA): TGTGCCATCAGAGCACAGGGTGCTGGAAACACCATATATTTT. Translation: CAIRAQGAGNTIYF. The chain couples TRBV10-3 to TRBJ1-3; perhaps TRBD1 as D (6 bases). CDR1 ENHRY and CDR2 SYGVKD come from the germline V gene. V lost 6 bases and J lost 2, with 11 bases in between. The CDR3 consists of 14 residues.

Sample share makes this clonotype large. The gene calls are TRBV11-3 and TRBJ2-1; D unclear. Germline values: CDR1 SGHNT, CDR2 YENEEA. Deletions cut 3 bases from V and 8 bases from J, with 11 bases between. The CDR3 has 13 residues. CDR3 residues: CASSFTNGDEQFF. CDR3 nucleotide sequence: TGTGCCAGCAGCTTCACAAACGGAGATGAGCAGTTCTTC.

Notes on this clonotype: The junction and the germline gene differ at one end; a read error may be behind it. The rearrangement joins TRBV11-3 to TRBJ1-5; 7 nucleotides match TRBD1. The CDR3 runs 15 residues. The germline CDR1 and CDR2 sequences are SGHNT and YENEEA. The CDR3 region is CASSARQGVGQPQHF. CDR3 coding DNA: TGTGCCAGCAGCGCAAGACAGGGTGTTGGGCAGCCCCAGCATTTC.

This clonotype was observed a single time. A much larger clone differs by one base, so this may be a read error. The rearrangement joins TRBV28 to TRBJ2-2; no clear D. The CDR3 is 15 amino acids. Trimming pared 7 bases from V and 4 bases from J, leaving 16 bases between. Germline CDR1 is MDHEN and CDR2 is SYDVKM. Here the CDR3 reads CASIGWECGTGELFF. DNA of the CDR3: TGTGCCAGCATCGGGTGGGAATGTGGCACCGGGGAGCTGTTTTTT.

As to this clonotype: This may come from a read error, since a much larger clone is one base off. V is TRBV5-1 and J is TRBJ1-1; no definite D call. Germline CDR1 SGHRS, CDR2 YFSETQ. The CDR3 totals 16 residues. In DNA form, the CDR3 reads TGCGCCAGCAGCTTGTCCGGGCCAGGACTGAACATTGAAGCTTTCTTT. It encodes CASSLSGPGLNIEAFF.

A remark on this clonotype: A read error is possible here, since a much larger clone lies one base away. This rearrangement joins TRBV5-1 to TRBJ1-1, with TRBD1 as a possible D gene (5 bases). CDR1 is SGHRS, CDR2 YFSETQ, per germline. This CDR3 region has 13 residues. The CDR3 sequence is CASSPNRNTKAFF. For the CDR3, the DNA is TGCGCCAGCAGCCCGAACAGGAACACTAAAGCTTTCTTT.

Remarks on this clonotype: Here the CDR3 omits its conserved ending phenylalanine or tryptophan, so a read error is the likely source. The rearrangement uses TRBV29-1 and TRBJ1-1; 8 bases are a match to TRBD1. Germline-derived CDR1 and CDR2 are SQVTM and ANQGSEA. This CDR3 spans 14 amino acids. J was trimmed by 2 bases and V by 1 base; bases with no gene match: 3. CDR3 DNA sequence: TGCAGCGTTGAAGTCGGACAGGGTAACACTGAAGCTTTCTGT. Translated: CSVEVGQGNTEAFC.